What follows are 25 T cell receptor beta chains derived from one specimen sequenced in a study of blood T cell repertoires in COVID-19. Clones were read by immunoSEQ multiplex PCR, and TCRdb kept only the in-frame ones, dropping some. The data show about 100,000 clones, about 88% seen once. The source material was peripheral blood. Receptors were obtained from a man younger than 45 in a cohort sampled during active COVID-19.

The chain has TRBV6-5 and TRBJ2-7; D remains ambiguous. This CDR3 comprises 11 residues. Germline CDR1 is MNHEY and CDR2 is SVGAGI. V was trimmed by 6 bases and J by 3 bases, leaving 6 bases between them. The CDR3 DNA follows: TGTGCCAGCAGCCGAGGCTACGAGCAGTACTTC. It encodes CASSRGYEQYF.

The chain is built from TRBV7-6 and TRBJ2-6; TRBD1 agrees at 7 bases. Germline loops: CDR1 SGHVS, CDR2 FNYEAQ. The V segment lost 0 bases and the J segment 0 bases; nucleotides outside the gene matches: 17. This CDR3 has 22 residues. The CDR3 loop reads CASSLAVLQVGQTPSGANVLTF. The CDR3 DNA reads TGTGCCAGCAGCTTAGCAGTGCTTCAGGTGGGACAGACCCCCTCTGGGGCCAACGTCCTGACTTTC.

This chain links TRBV3-1 (or the pseudogene TRBV3-2) with TRBJ2-6, with 9 bases matching TRBD1. CDR1 and CDR2 from the germline V gene are LGHDT and YNNKEL (reference sequence). This CDR3 contains 17 residues. Trimming at V came to 4 bases and at J to 0 bases, leaving 4 bases not matched to a gene. In DNA form, the CDR3 reads TGTGCCAGCAGCCTCGGACAGGGGTCCTCTGGGGCCAACGTCCTGACTTTC. This translates into CASSLGQGSSGANVLTF.

The chain recombines TRBV9 with TRBJ1-2, with D perhaps matching TRBD1 (5 bases). The V gene lost 0 bases and the J gene lost 4 bases, with 13 bases spanning the gap. This CDR3 region has 15 residues. Germline V lookup: CDR1 SGDLS, CDR2 YYNGEE. CDR3 amino acids: CASSVAETALYGYTF. In DNA form, the CDR3 reads TGTGCCAGCAGCGTAGCTGAGACAGCACTCTATGGCTACACCTTC.

This chain links TRBV10-3 with TRBJ2-7; possible D gene TRBD2, 5 bases. Germline V gene sequence: CDR1 ENHRY, CDR2 SYGVKD. V was pared by 3 bases and J by 1 base, with 19 bases between. This CDR3 spans 17 amino acids. CDR3 nucleotides: TGTGCCATCAGTGATCGTCCCGGACTCCGCAAATCCTACGAGCAGTACTTC. Protein sequence: CAISDRPGLRKSYEQYF.

The V call is TRBV19, the J call TRBJ2-7; 7 nucleotides agree with TRBD1. Germline V gives CDR1 LNHDA, CDR2 SQIVND (reference sequence). The CDR3 consists of 14 residues. V lost 5 bases, J lost 3 bases, and 7 bases stayed unmatched. As DNA, the CDR3 is TGTGCCAGTAGTCCGACAGGGTATAACTACGAGCAGTACTTC. Translation: CASSPTGYNYEQYF.

The rearrangement joins TRBV29-1 to TRBJ1-1; TRBD1 might be the D (6 bases). Trimming took off 5 bases at V and 0 bases at J, with 13 bases between the two ends. Germline-derived CDR1 and CDR2 are SQVTM and ANQGSEA. This CDR3 is 14 amino acids long. CDR3 residues: CSVQKQGVNTEAFF. CDR3 coding DNA: TGCAGCGTTCAAAAACAGGGAGTGAACACTGAAGCTTTCTTT.

This rearrangement joins TRBV2 to TRBJ2-1, with TRBD2 matching over 10 bases. The CDR3 spans 14 residues. The J segment lost 7 bases and the V segment lost 3 bases, leaving 3 bases of the junction unmatched. Germline loops: CDR1 SNHLY, CDR2 FYNNEI. The CDR3 sequence: CASSDKRGGNEQFF. CDR3 nucleotides: TGTGCCAGCAGTGATAAGCGGGGGGGTAATGAGCAGTTCTTC. The complete variable domain, with remaining parts taken from reference TRBV2 and TRBJ2-1, reads EPEVTQTPSHQVTQMGQEVILRCVPISNHLYFYWYRQILGQKVEFLVSFYNNEISEKSEIFDDQFSVERPDGSNFTLKIRSTKLEDSAMYFCASSDKRGGNEQFFGPGTRLTVL.

The rearrangement joins TRBV28 to TRBJ1-2, with TRBD1 matching 8 bases. Looked up from germline, CDR1 is MDHEN and CDR2 is SYDVKM. The CDR3 covers 15 residues. V shed 5 bases, J shed 5 bases, and the junction held 10 bases outside the gene matches. DNA for the CDR3: TGTGCCAGCAGTCCCGCGACAGGGGTAGGGTATGGCTACACCTTC. Protein: CASSPATGVGYGYTF.

CDR3 region: CASSLHRTPHQETQYF. As DNA, the CDR3 is TGTGCCAGCAGCTTACATCGGACTCCCCACCAAGAGACCCAGTACTTC. This chain joins TRBV11-2 and TRBJ2-5; tentative D call: TRBD2 (5 bases). The germline V and J ends were trimmed by 2 bases and 0 bases, with 13 bases remaining between them. CDR1 is SGHAT and CDR2 is FQNNGV in the germline V gene. There are 16 residues in the CDR3.

The rearrangement joins TRBV29-1 to TRBJ1-1; perhaps TRBD1 as D (5 bases). The germline gives CDR1 SQVTM, CDR2 ANQGSEA. The V end lost 7 bases, the J end lost 4 bases, and 16 bases lay between the germline ends. CDR3 size: 13 residues. The CDR3 here is CSGRWGGVTEAFF. The CDR3 DNA reads TGCAGCGGTCGTTGGGGGGGAGTCACTGAAGCTTTCTTT.

The chain recombines TRBV5-5 with TRBJ2-7, with 8 bases lining up with TRBD1. The CDR3 covers 15 residues. V gave up 0 bases and J gave up 4 bases; unmatched junction bases: 6. CDR1 is SGHKS, CDR2 YYEKEE, per germline (reference sequence). CDR3 DNA sequence: TGTGCCAGCAGCTTGGAAGCAGGGGGCCAATACGAGCAGTACTTC. Translation gives CASSLEAGGQYEQYF. The full variable domain, rest sourced from reference TRBV5-5 and TRBJ2-7, is DAGVTQSPTHLIKTRGQQVTLRCSPISGHKSVSWYQQVLGQGPQFIFQYYEKEERGRGNFPDRFSARQFPNYSSELNVNALLLGDSALYLCASSLEAGGQYEQYFGPGTRLTVT.

V usage is TRBV6-5 and J usage is TRBJ1-2; D gene uncertain. Trimming pared 6 bases from V and 2 bases from J, leaving 16 bases between. Germline CDR1 is MNHEY and CDR2 is SVGAGI. The CDR3 has 15 amino acids. CDR3 protein: CASSKLRGFNYGYTF. CDR3 nucleotide sequence: TGTGCCAGCAGCAAATTACGAGGGTTCAACTATGGCTACACCTTC.

The J gene is TRBJ1-2, the V gene TRBV5-1; 8 bases agree with TRBD1. The germline V gene encodes CDR1 SGHRS and CDR2 YFSETQ. V lost 5 bases and J lost 8; bases outside the gene matches: 14. This CDR3 region has 15 residues. The CDR3 nucleotides read TGCGCCAGCAGTAGGGGCGGACAGGGTAGGGAAGGCTACACCTTC. Translation gives CASSRGGQGREGYTF.

The chain has TRBV12-3 or TRBV12-4 and TRBJ1-1, with 9 bases that match TRBD1. The ends lost 5 bases at V and 10 bases at J; junction bases unmatched: 8. The CDR3 runs 13 residues. The CDR3 DNA follows: TGTGCCAGCAGTCAACAACAGGGGGCGCGAGCTTTCTTT. Its protein is CASSQQQGARAFF.

This chain uses TRBV28 with TRBJ1-2; D perhaps matches TRBD1 (5 bases). V was pared by 4 bases and J by 0 bases, with 9 bases between. This CDR3 spans 14 amino acids. Germline V CDR1 and CDR2: MDHEN, SYDVKM. This CDR3 is CASSSGLSNYGYTF. The CDR3 DNA reads TGTGCCAGCAGTTCGGGACTATCTAACTATGGCTACACCTTC.

This clone was counted between two and nine times. The V gene is TRBV19, the J gene TRBJ1-5, with a possible D match to TRBD1 (6 bases). CDR1 is LNHDA, CDR2 SQIVND, per germline (reference sequence). This CDR3 is 13 amino acids long. Trimming shortened V by 6 bases and J by 11 bases, and 17 bases separated the two germline ends. The CDR3 is CASRIQGQSTQHF. CDR3 sequence (DNA): TGTGCCAGTAGGATACAAGGACAGTCTACCCAGCATTTT.

The chain recombines TRBV5-4 with TRBJ2-3; tentative D call: TRBD2 (6 bases). V gave up 0 bases and J gave up 4 bases, with 18 bases separating them. Germline loops: CDR1 SGHNT, CDR2 YYREEE (reference sequence). This CDR3 is built from 17 residues. CDR3 sequence (DNA): TGTGCCAGCAGCTTGGCCGGAGCCGGAGGGGTCCCAGATACGCAGTATTTT. Translating it yields CASSLAGAGGVPDTQYF.

V gene TRBV7-9 combines with J gene TRBJ1-2; 7 bases match TRBD1. J lost 10 bases, V lost 3 bases, and 8 bases had no gene match. The CDR3 has 13 residues. Germline CDR1 reads SEHNR; CDR2 reads FQNEAQ (reference sequence). For the CDR3, the DNA is TGTGCCAGCAGCTTCGACAGGGCGATGGCCTACACCTTC. Its translation is CASSFDRAMAYTF.

This clone appeared many times. V and J are TRBV30 and TRBJ1-2; D is perhaps TRBD1 (5 bases). Germline V gives CDR1 GTSNPN, CDR2 SVGIG (reference sequence). This CDR3 region has 14 residues. The ends were cut back, 0 bases at V and 2 bases at J, with 10 bases in the middle. The CDR3 here is CAWSVLGQNYGYTF. The CDR3 DNA reads as TGTGCCTGGAGTGTACTGGGGCAAAACTATGGCTACACCTTC.

V is TRBV5-1 and J is TRBJ2-3; D is unresolved. Germline lookup yields CDR1 SGHRS and CDR2 YFSETQ. The CDR3 contains 13 residues. Trimming shortened V by 1 base and J by 5 bases, and 8 bases separated the two germline ends. Here the CDR3 reads CASSLRQRDTQYF. The CDR3 region has the DNA TGCGCCAGCAGCTTGAGACAACGAGATACGCAGTATTTT.

The chain couples TRBV5-4 to TRBJ2-3; D is uncertain. CDR3 length equals 14 residues. From germline, CDR1 is SGHNT and CDR2 YYREEE (reference sequence). V dropped 0 bases and J dropped 1 base, with 6 bases sitting between them. CDR3 in DNA: TGTGCCAGCAGCTTGGAGCTCCGCACAGATACGCAGTATTTT. Protein sequence: CASSLELRTDTQYF.

This clone was picked up a small number of times. The V call is TRBV5-4, the J call TRBJ1-3; no clear D gene. This CDR3 spans 13 amino acids. Trimming pared 1 base from V and 7 bases from J, leaving 9 bases between. Germline V gene data show CDR1 as SGHNT and CDR2 as YYREEE (reference sequence). In nucleotides, the CDR3 is TGTGCCAGCAGCTTGCCTTTCGGGAACACCATATATTTT. Protein: CASSLPFGNTIYF.

The CDR3 DNA follows: TGTGCCAGCTCATCGACAGGGGATAGGTGGGAGACCCAGTACTTC. Its protein product is CASSSTGDRWETQYF. The V gene is TRBV18, the J gene TRBJ2-5; 8 positions agree with TRBD1. Germline assignment: CDR1 KGHSH and CDR2 LQKENI. This CDR3 contains 15 residues. V gave up 5 bases and J gave up 5 bases; unmatched junction bases: 10.

The chain joins TRBV4-1 to TRBJ2-3, with TRBD1 matching over 10 bases. With V trimmed by 2 bases and J by 6 bases, 8 bases remained unmatched. The CDR3 has 16 residues. CDR1 and CDR2 (germline): MGHRA, YSYEKL. CDR3 protein: CASSQPDRGREDTQYF. In DNA, the CDR3 is TGCGCCAGCAGCCAACCCGACAGGGGGCGTGAGGATACGCAGTATTTT.